Detailed here is one T cell receptor (beta chain). The antigen remains unidentified. This sample was included in a study of human T cells and chemical hapten exposure. The CDR3 extends over 13 amino acids. The germline V and J ends were trimmed by 4 bases and 8 bases, with 13 bases remaining between them. Germline V lookup: CDR1 SGHRS, CDR2 YFSETQ. TCRdb redid the calling of the RACE reads with MiXCR, one entry per CDR3 protein. Of roughly 40,000 distinct CDR3 sequences in the sample, 9.5% to 10% were seen once. The study's findings and limits: It should be noted that donors had alopecia, so their immune response may differ from healthy people's. No shift was seen in TCRs above 1 in 1000 frequency with DPC sensitization.

Time point described: patch test 2, 6 weeks after DPC sensitization. Treatment specified: therapeutic diphenylcyclopropenone sensitization with weekly scalp DPC. The starting material, unfractionated whole blood, was used for total RNA extraction. The chain has TRBV5-1 and TRBJ2-1, with a possible D match to TRBD2 (6 bases). Here the sequenced sample was whole blood, taken in connection with sensitization to the hapten diphenylcyclopropenone (DPC). The sequence was obtained from a woman aged 25 to 39 with alopecia areata. Some clones in this sample may be carry-over from other donors' samples. CDR3 in amino acids: CASSPDYFDEQFF. In DNA form, the CDR3 reads TGCGCCAGCAGCCCGGACTACTTCGATGAGCAGTTCTTC. The full variable domain, completed using reference TRBV5-1 and TRBJ2-1, is KAGVTQTPRYLIKTRGQQVTLSCSPISGHRSVSWYQQTPGQGLQFLFEYFSETQRNKGNFPGRFSGRQFSNSRSEMNVSTLELGDSALYLCASSPDYFDEQFFGPGTRLTVL.